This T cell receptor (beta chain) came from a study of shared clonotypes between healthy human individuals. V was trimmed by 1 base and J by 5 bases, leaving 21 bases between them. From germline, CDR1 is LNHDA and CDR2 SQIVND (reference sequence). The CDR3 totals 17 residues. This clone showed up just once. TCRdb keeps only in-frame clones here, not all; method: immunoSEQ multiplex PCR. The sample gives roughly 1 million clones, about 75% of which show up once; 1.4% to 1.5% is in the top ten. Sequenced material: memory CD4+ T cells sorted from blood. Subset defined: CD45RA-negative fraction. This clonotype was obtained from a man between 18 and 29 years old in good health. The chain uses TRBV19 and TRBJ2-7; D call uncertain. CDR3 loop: CASSIVPQAHFDHEQYF. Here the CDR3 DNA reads TGTGCCAGTAGTATAGTCCCCCAGGCCCATTTCGACCACGAGCAGTACTTC.